This T cell receptor beta chain was identified in a study of T cells after yellow fever vaccination. This clonotype was counted a few times. Its specificity is not known. Template switching with 5'RACE generated the TCR cDNA and added a universal primer site and UMIs. Each CDR3 protein is one row after TCRdb ran MiXCR on the 5' RACE reads. The top ten clones hold about 15% of a sample with 600,000 to 750,000 distinct CDR3 sequences, about 12% of them seen once. Findings and caveats of the study: On re-exposure, the response was weaker but peaked faster, at day 5 versus 15.

V lost 8 bases and J lost 6; bases outside the gene matches: 2. CDR3 length equals 12 residues. Germline CDR1 is MGHDK and CDR2 is SYGVNS. This receptor was identified in a man aged 30-40 years who received the YFV17D yellow fever vaccine. Here the sequenced sample was PBMCs, taken on the day of the yellow fever booster vaccination. The rearrangement joins TRBV25-1 to TRBJ2-2; 8 bases are shared with TRBD1. The CDR3 region is CASGQGSGELFF. DNA for the CDR3: TGTGCCAGCGGACAGGGTTCCGGGGAGCTGTTTTTT.